This T cell receptor (beta chain) was observed in a study of T cell clonality in common variable immunodeficiency. Findings and caveats of the study: CVID subjects showed higher TCRbeta clonality than healthy controls. Fewer deletions and N-nucleotide insertions were reportedly seen in common variable immunodeficiency TCR beta sequences.

Profiling relied on immunoSEQ multiplex PCR, and the TCRdb table lists in-frame clones only, not all of them. The sample is made up of 25,000 to 30,000 clones, none counted only once. Blood came from CVID subjects not ill and not taking immunomodulatory or immunosuppressive medication. This clone appeared a few times. Its antigen is not identified. Sequences were obtained from peripheral blood mononuclear cells. This clonotype was obtained from a human donor with common variable immunodeficiency.

CDR3 bases read: TGTGCCTGGAGTGTACGGCGGGTGAACACTGAA. Its protein is CAWSVRRVNTE. The CDR3 reads in full as CAWSVRRVNTEAFF. The chain is built from TRBV30 and TRBJ1-1; D not certain. The sequence runs out 3 residues before the end of the CDR3; the remainder is reconstructed from the germline J gene. Germline CDR1 GTSNPN, CDR2 SVGIG (reference sequence). The V and J ends lost 0 bases and 0 bases respectively, with 8 bases between them. This CDR3 comprises 14 residues.